A single sample gave rise to the 22 T cell receptor beta chains below, sequenced in a study of T-cell reconstitution after alpha-beta-depleted transplantation in children. Using unique molecular identifiers, the investigators prepared the TCRbeta library. MiXCR, run by TCRdb on the PCR reads, gives a single entry per CDR3 protein. In the table there are hundreds of thousands of distinct CDR3 sequences, 30% to 35% of which are singletons. Sequencing was performed on PBMCs from the stem cell graft donor, taken from the stem cell graft. These receptors originate from a human donor who donated a stem cell graft to a child with aplastic anemia.

This sequence joins TRBV3-1 and TRBJ1-2, with 7 bases that match TRBD1. Losses at the gene ends were 1 base for V and 4 bases for J; bases not matched to a gene: 3. This CDR3 has 14 residues. The V gene's germline CDR1 is LGHDT and CDR2 YNNKEL (reference sequence). The DNA of the CDR3 is TGTGCCAGCAGCCAAGCGGGACAGACCTATGGCTACACCTTC. Translation gives CASSQAGQTYGYTF.

This clonotype showed up many times. The CDR3 region is CASSSSGSTDTQYF. DNA of the CDR3: TGTGCCAGCAGCTCTAGCGGGAGCACAGATACGCAGTATTTT. The chain combines TRBV7-9 with TRBJ2-3; TRBD2 matches at 8 bases. The CDR3 is made up of 14 amino acids. J lost 0 bases, V lost 4 bases, and 0 bases had no gene match. Germline V gives CDR1 SEHNR, CDR2 FQNEAQ (reference sequence). The complete variable domain, with remaining parts taken from reference TRBV7-9 and TRBJ2-3, reads DTGVSQNPRHKITKRGQNVTFRCDPISEHNRLYWYRQTLGQGPEFLTYFQNEAQLEKSRLLSDRFSAERPKGSFSTLEIQRTEQGDSAMYLCASSSSGSTDTQYFGPGTRLTVL.

This clonotype turned up a few times. The genes are TRBV20-1 and TRBJ2-5, with 10 positions matching TRBD2. This CDR3 region has 15 residues. In germline, CDR1 is DFQATT, CDR2 SNEGSKA (reference sequence). V shed 6 bases and J 2 bases; nucleotides not matched to a gene: 9. Written as DNA, the CDR3 is TGCAGTGCCGAACCACTAGCGGGACCACAAGAGACCCAGTACTTC. The encoded protein is CSAEPLAGPQETQYF.

The CDR3 DNA sequence: TGCAGCGTTGCCGAGGGACAGGGGTACGAGCAGTACTTC. Its protein product is CSVAEGQGYEQYF. V is TRBV29-1 and J is TRBJ2-7; 10 bases are a match to TRBD1. CDR1 is SQVTM and CDR2 is ANQGSEA in the germline V gene. This CDR3 is built from 13 residues. J was trimmed by 4 bases and V by 4 bases; bases with no gene match: 4.

The chain employs TRBV11-2 and TRBJ2-7; 9 bases fit TRBD1. The CDR3 is 15 residues long. The ends lost 5 bases at V and 7 bases at J; junction bases unmatched: 12. Germline V gene sequence: CDR1 SGHAT, CDR2 FQNNGV. Written as DNA, the CDR3 is TGTGCCAGCAGCCAAACAGGGGGCGTACAGAGGGAGCAGTACGTC. Translation gives CASSQTGGVQREQYV.

The sample holds a few counts of this clonotype. This chain links TRBV7-2 with TRBJ2-7, with 8 bases lining up with TRBD2. Germline CDR1 and CDR2: SGHTA and FQGNSA. This CDR3 comprises 16 residues. Trimming took 1 base from V and 2 from J; bases not matched to a gene: 7. The DNA for the CDR3 is TGTGCCAGCAGCTTAGACAGGGCTAGCGGGCCCTACGAGCAGTACTTC. Translating it yields CASSLDRASGPYEQYF.

J is TRBJ2-1 and V is TRBV7-2; 7 positions agree with TRBD2. The CDR3 has 13 residues. Germline V gene lookup returns CDR1 SGHTA and CDR2 FQGNSA. V shed 5 bases and J 8 bases; nucleotides not matched to a gene: 6. The CDR3 nucleotides are TGTGCCAGCAGCGTACGCGGGGGAGATGAGCAGTTCTTC. This gives the protein CASSVRGGDEQFF. Combining the CDR3 with reference TRBV7-2 and TRBJ2-1 gives the whole variable domain GAGVSQSPSNKVTEKGKDVELRCDPISGHTALYWYRQSLGQGLEFLIYFQGNSAPDKSGLPSDRFSAERTGGSVSTLTIQRTQQEDSAVYLCASSVRGGDEQFFGPGTRLTVL.

The rearrangement joins TRBV19 to TRBJ1-1; a possible D gene is TRBD1 (6 bases). The V end was cut by 3 bases, the J end by 6 bases, with 11 bases between. The CDR3 totals 13 residues. The V gene's germline CDR1 is LNHDA and CDR2 SQIVND (reference sequence). The CDR3 DNA sequence: TGTGCCAGTAGTATGGGGGCCGAGGCTGAAGCTTTCTTT. Amino acid sequence: CASSMGAEAEAFF.

The chain combines TRBV19 with TRBJ1-2; 7 bases line up with TRBD1. Germline values: CDR1 LNHDA, CDR2 SQIVND (reference sequence). J was trimmed by 1 base and V by 6 bases; bases with no gene match: 14. The CDR3 runs to 17 residues. The CDR3 nucleotides are TGTGCCAGTAGCCTCCGAATGGCGGGACAGAATAACTATGGCTACACCTTC. It encodes CASSLRMAGQNNYGYTF.

The V gene is TRBV6-1, the J gene TRBJ2-4, with 8 bases identical to TRBD1. The junction had 6 bases not matched to a gene; V was cut back by 5 bases and J by 6 bases. The CDR3 runs 14 residues. Looked up from germline, CDR1 is MNHNS and CDR2 is SASEGT. CDR3 coding DNA: TGTGCCAGCAGTAAGACAGGGGCGATAAACATTCAGTACTTC. It encodes CASSKTGAINIQYF.

The chain recombines TRBV18 with TRBJ2-2; 9 bases are a match to TRBD1. CDR1 is KGHSH and CDR2 is LQKENI in the germline V gene. The CDR3 consists of 14 residues. V was clipped by 2 bases and J by 7 bases; unmatched bases: 2. CDR3 DNA: TGTGCCAGCTCACCAAGGACAGGGGACGGGGAGCTGTTTTTT. It encodes CASSPRTGDGELFF. Looking up the rest from reference TRBV18 and TRBJ2-2 gives the full variable domain: NAGVMQNPRHLVRRRGQEARLRCSPMKGHSHVYWYRQLPEEGLKFMVYLQKENIIDESGMPKERFSAEFPKEGPSILRIQQVVRGDSAAYFCASSPRTGDGELFFGEGSRLTVL.

The chain has TRBV5-1 and TRBJ2-3; D call uncertain. CDR3 length: 14 amino acids. The germline CDR1 and CDR2 sequences are SGHRS and YFSETQ. V gave up 1 base and J gave up 0 bases, with 6 bases separating them. The DNA for the CDR3 is TGCGCCAGCAGCTTGCAAACTAGCACAGATACGCAGTATTTT. Its translation is CASSLQTSTDTQYF. The complete variable domain, with remaining parts taken from reference TRBV5-1 and TRBJ2-3, reads KAGVTQTPRYLIKTRGQQVTLSCSPISGHRSVSWYQQTPGQGLQFLFEYFSETQRNKGNFPGRFSGRQFSNSRSEMNVSTLELGDSALYLCASSLQTSTDTQYFGPGTRLTVL.

This clonotype has more than one count but fewer than ten. The CDR3 sequence: CASKMGQTTNEKLFF. The CDR3 DNA is TGTGCCAGTAAGATGGGACAAACAACTAATGAAAAACTGTTTTTT. The chain employs TRBV19 and TRBJ1-4; possible D gene TRBD1, 6 bases. V was shortened by 7 bases and J by 0 bases, with 12 bases between the two germline ends. Germline lookup yields CDR1 LNHDA and CDR2 SQIVND (reference sequence). CDR3 length: 15 amino acids.

In this sample, this clonotype turned up a few times. The rearrangement uses TRBV10-2 and TRBJ2-5, with a possible D match to TRBD1 (6 bases). Trimming pared 7 bases from V and 0 bases from J, leaving 12 bases between. The CDR3 length is 14 residues. Germline V gives CDR1 WSHSY, CDR2 SAAADI. CDR3 residues: CASTNQGYQETQYF. As DNA, the CDR3 is TGCGCCAGCACAAACCAGGGGTACCAAGAGACCCAGTACTTC.

The chain combines TRBV5-1 with TRBJ2-1, with 9 bases fitting TRBD2. V lost 0 bases, J lost 12 bases, and 16 bases stayed unmatched. CDR1 and CDR2 (germline): SGHRS, YFSETQ. The CDR3 length is 17 residues. CDR3 nucleotide sequence: TGCGCCAGCAGCTTGGCCGCCGCGGGAGGGATCAATGAGGGGCAGTTCTTC. This sequence encodes CASSLAAAGGINEGQFF.

CDR3 region: CASSRVPGYVEQYF. CDR3 sequence (DNA): TGCGCCAGCAGCCGGGTCCCCGGATATGTCGAGCAGTACTTC. V and J are TRBV5-1 and TRBJ2-7, with D unclear. CDR3 size: 14 residues. Trimming took 4 bases from V and 6 from J, leaving 17 bases between them. Germline V lookup: CDR1 SGHRS, CDR2 YFSETQ.

This clonotype was counted between two and nine times. The V gene is TRBV4-3, the J gene TRBJ2-1; tentatively, D is TRBD2 (5 bases). The germline V gene has CDR1 LGHNA and CDR2 YSLEER. Trimming removed 3 bases at V and 0 bases at J, with 12 bases between. This CDR3 is 16 amino acids long. CDR3 bases: TGCGCCAGCAGCCAGGACTCAGATAGCTCCTACAATGAGCAGTTCTTC. Amino acids: CASSQDSDSSYNEQFF.

V usage is TRBV11-1 and J usage is TRBJ1-1; 8 bases agree with TRBD1. Germline V gene data show CDR1 as SGHAT and CDR2 as FQDESV (reference sequence). J lost 4 bases, V lost 5 bases, and 18 bases had no gene match. CDR3 length equals 18 residues. CDR3 bases: TGTGCCAGCAGCCCACCCTATAAACGGACAGGGCCTCGCACTGAAGCTTTCTTT. Translation: CASSPPYKRTGPRTEAFF.

This clonotype was seen a handful of times. V gene TRBV6-5 combines with J gene TRBJ1-4, with 10 bases lining up with TRBD1. Germline trimming cut 0 bases from V and 9 bases from J; bases unmatched to any gene: 7. In germline, CDR1 is MNHEY, CDR2 SVGAGI. The CDR3 spans 16 residues. The CDR3 protein is CASSYSLTGGRKKLFF. The CDR3 nucleotides read TGTGCCAGCAGTTACTCGCTGACAGGGGGCCGGAAAAAACTGTTTTTT.

The rearrangement links TRBV9 to TRBJ1-1; 8 positions match TRBD1. This CDR3 spans 13 amino acids. In germline, CDR1 is SGDLS, CDR2 YYNGEE. With 0 bases clipped from V and 6 bases from J, the junction kept 1 base outside the gene matches. CDR3 protein: CASSVEQGAEAFF. The CDR3 nucleotides read TGTGCCAGCAGCGTAGAACAGGGGGCTGAAGCTTTCTTT.

This clonotype was seen many times. The chain employs TRBV12-5 and TRBJ1-4; no definite D call. The germline gives CDR1 LGHNT, CDR2 FRNRAP. The V gene lost 7 bases and the J gene lost 3 bases, with 9 bases spanning the gap. The CDR3 consists of 13 residues. For the CDR3, the DNA is TGTGCTAGTGAGGAACGGGCTAATGAAAAACTGTTTTTT. This gives the protein CASEERANEKLFF.

This sequence joins TRBV20-1 and TRBJ2-2; 8 bases are a match to TRBD2. Trimming at V came to 6 bases and at J to 2 bases, leaving 8 bases not matched to a gene. The germline CDR1 and CDR2 sequences are DFQATT and SNEGSKA (reference sequence). The CDR3 loop spans 15 amino acids. CDR3 residues: CSAPPAGVNTGELFF. The CDR3 nucleotides read TGCAGTGCCCCCCCAGCGGGGGTTAACACCGGGGAGCTGTTTTTT.